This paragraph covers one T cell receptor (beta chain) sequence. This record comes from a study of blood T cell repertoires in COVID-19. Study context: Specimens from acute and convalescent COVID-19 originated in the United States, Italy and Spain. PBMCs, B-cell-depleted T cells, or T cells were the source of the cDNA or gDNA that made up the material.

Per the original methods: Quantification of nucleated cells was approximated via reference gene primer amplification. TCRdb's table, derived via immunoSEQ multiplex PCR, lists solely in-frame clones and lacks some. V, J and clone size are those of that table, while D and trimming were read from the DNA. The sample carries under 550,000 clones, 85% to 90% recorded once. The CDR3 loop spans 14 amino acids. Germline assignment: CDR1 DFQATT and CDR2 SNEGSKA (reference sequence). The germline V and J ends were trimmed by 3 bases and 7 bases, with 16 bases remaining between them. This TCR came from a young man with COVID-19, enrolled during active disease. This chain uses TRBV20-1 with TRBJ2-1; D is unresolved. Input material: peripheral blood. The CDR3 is CSASRPIRGNEQFF. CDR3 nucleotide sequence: TGCAGTGCTAGTCGCCCCATTCGAGGAAATGAGCAGTTCTTC.